This entry describes one T cell receptor (beta chain). Its antigen is currently unknown. TCRdb reprocessed the RT-PCR reads with MiXCR, giving one entry per CDR3 protein. This table holds 600,000 to 850,000 distinct CDR3 sequences, 13% to 15% found once. The CDR3 has 13 residues. The germline V gene encodes CDR1 MNHEY and CDR2 SMNVEV (reference sequence). V dropped 0 bases and J dropped 12 bases, with 12 bases sitting between them. The data were obtained in a study of response to subunit inactivated influenza vaccine. Study results and caveats: Few new T cells, the authors suggested, are recruited by each seasonal influenza vaccination.

The chain links TRBV27 to TRBJ2-1; D not certain. The sample in question was PBMCs from blood, obtained about 14 days before vaccination. The sequence was collected from a man aged 50 to 60 who received an inactivated influenza vaccine. This chain's CDR3 is CASSLSPRSGQFF. CDR3 coding DNA: TGTGCCAGCAGTTTATCCCCTCGGTCTGGGCAGTTCTTC.